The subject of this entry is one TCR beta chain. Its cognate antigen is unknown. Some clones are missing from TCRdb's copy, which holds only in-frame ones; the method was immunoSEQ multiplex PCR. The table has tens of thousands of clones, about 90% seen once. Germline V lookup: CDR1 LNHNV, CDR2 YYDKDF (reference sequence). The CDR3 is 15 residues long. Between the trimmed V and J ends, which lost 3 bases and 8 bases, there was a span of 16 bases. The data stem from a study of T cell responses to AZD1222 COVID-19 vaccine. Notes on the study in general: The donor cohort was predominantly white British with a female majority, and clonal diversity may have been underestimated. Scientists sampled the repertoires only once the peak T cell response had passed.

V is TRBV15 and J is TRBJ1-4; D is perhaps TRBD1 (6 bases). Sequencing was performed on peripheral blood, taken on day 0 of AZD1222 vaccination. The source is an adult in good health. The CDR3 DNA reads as TGTGCCACCAGCAGGGAGCAGGGGATAGGGGAAAAACTGTTTTTT. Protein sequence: CATSREQGIGEKLFF.